This T cell receptor (beta chain) was profiled in a study of T cells after yellow fever vaccination. Study-wide points: Repertoires obtained by FACS sorting could include abundant clonotypes that entered as contaminants from the bulk population. Reappearing after the booster were most of the clones from primary vaccination (roughly 95% CD4, roughly 86% CD8). Just a small share of clonotypes turned up in the CD4 compartment as well as the CD8 compartment.

This clonotype was observed at least ten times. Its matching antigen is unknown. The CDR3 contains 12 residues. Germline loops: CDR1 SGDLS, CDR2 YYNGEE. V lost 0 bases and J lost 4, with 3 bases in between. One entry per CDR3 protein, called by TCRdb with MiXCR from the 5' RACE reads. This sample yields about 63,000 distinct CDR3 sequences, of which 6.5% to 8% are seen a single time; 36% belongs to the top ten. The sample in question was CD8+ T cells sorted from PBMCs, obtained 15 days after the yellow fever booster vaccination. This chain links TRBV9 with TRBJ2-3; D gene unclear. The TCR was taken from a man aged 30 to 39 who received the YFV17D yellow fever vaccine. Written as DNA, the CDR3 is TGTGCCAGCAGCGTAGCTTCAGATACGCAGTATTTT. It encodes CASSVASDTQYF.